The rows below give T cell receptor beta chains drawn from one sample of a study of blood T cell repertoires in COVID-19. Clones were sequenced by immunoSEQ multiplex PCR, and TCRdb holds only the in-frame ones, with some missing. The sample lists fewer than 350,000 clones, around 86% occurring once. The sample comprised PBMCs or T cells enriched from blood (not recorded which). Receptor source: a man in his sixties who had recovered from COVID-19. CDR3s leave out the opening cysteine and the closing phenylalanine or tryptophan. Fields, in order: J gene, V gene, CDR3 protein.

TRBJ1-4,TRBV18,ASSPGTGAEKLF
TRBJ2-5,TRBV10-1,ASSMGLAGAETQY
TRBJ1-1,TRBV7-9,ASSLGGGYAF
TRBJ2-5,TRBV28,ASSLFGRGMRTQY
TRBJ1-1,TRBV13,ASSEGGLVKNTEAF
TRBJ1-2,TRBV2,ASSEAREGIYGYT
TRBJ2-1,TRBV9,ASSPGEGEQF
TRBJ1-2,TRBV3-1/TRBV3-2,ASSQVGNYGYT
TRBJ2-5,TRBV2,ASSLYERQETQY
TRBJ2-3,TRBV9,ASSVGSPDTQY
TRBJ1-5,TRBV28,ASNRQVGGSNQPQH
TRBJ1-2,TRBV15,ATSREPLTGNYGYT
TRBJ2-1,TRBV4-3,ASSQDRGDRGLDEQF
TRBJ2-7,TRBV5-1,ASSVIGQGPSYEQY